The 4 T cell receptor beta chains below come from one sample, sequenced in a study of blood T cell repertoires in COVID-19. Assay: immunoSEQ multiplex PCR; the TCRdb copy retains only in-frame clones and omits some. Of approximately 60,000 clones listed, about 76% were seen once; the top ten hold roughly half. What was sequenced was peripheral blood. All receptors come from a woman of 80 years or more with acute or convalescent COVID-19.

V usage is TRBV7-2 and J usage is TRBJ2-5, with 7 nucleotides matching TRBD2. The CDR3 length is 17 residues. Looked up from germline, CDR1 is SGHTA and CDR2 is FQGNSA. Unmatched junction bases numbered 12, after V lost 3 bases and J lost 2 bases. CDR3 sequence: CASSLGSRGAGQETQYF. The CDR3 DNA is TGTGCCAGCAGCTTGGGGTCTCGAGGAGCGGGACAAGAGACCCAGTACTTC.

The chain is built from TRBV19 and TRBJ2-1, with D tentatively TRBD2 (5 bases). The CDR3 consists of 15 residues. CDR1 LNHDA and CDR2 SQIVND come from the germline V gene (reference sequence). V was cut by 6 bases and J by 0 bases, with 12 bases left in between. The DNA of the CDR3 is TGTGCCAGTAGGGGATGGGAGAGCTCCTACAATGAGCAGTTCTTC. Amino acid sequence: CASRGWESSYNEQFF. Supplemented by reference TRBV19 and TRBJ2-1, the full variable domain reads DGGITQSPKYLFRKEGQNVTLSCEQNLNHDAMYWYRQDPGQGLRLIYYSQIVNDFQKGDIAEGYSVSREKKESFPLTVTSAQKNPTAFYLCASRGWESSYNEQFFGPGTRLTVL.

This sequence joins TRBV7-9 and TRBJ1-2, with 8 bases matching TRBD1. Germline trimming cut 4 bases from V and 4 bases from J; bases unmatched to any gene: 14. Germline CDR1 SEHNR, CDR2 FQNEAQ (reference sequence). This CDR3 is 17 amino acids long. As DNA, the CDR3 is TGTGCCAGCAGCTCCACCCGGGACAGGCTTAGAGTCTATGGCTACACCTTC. It is translated as CASSSTRDRLRVYGYTF.

The chain employs TRBV7-3 and TRBJ2-1; D is possibly TRBD2 (6 bases). Germline CDR1 reads SGHTA; CDR2 reads FQGTGA. The CDR3 is made up of 15 amino acids. V lost 1 base, J lost 3 bases, and 10 bases lay in between. CDR3 in amino acids: CASSLMSGDYNEQFF. CDR3 in DNA: TGTGCCAGCAGCTTAATGTCGGGAGACTACAATGAGCAGTTCTTC.